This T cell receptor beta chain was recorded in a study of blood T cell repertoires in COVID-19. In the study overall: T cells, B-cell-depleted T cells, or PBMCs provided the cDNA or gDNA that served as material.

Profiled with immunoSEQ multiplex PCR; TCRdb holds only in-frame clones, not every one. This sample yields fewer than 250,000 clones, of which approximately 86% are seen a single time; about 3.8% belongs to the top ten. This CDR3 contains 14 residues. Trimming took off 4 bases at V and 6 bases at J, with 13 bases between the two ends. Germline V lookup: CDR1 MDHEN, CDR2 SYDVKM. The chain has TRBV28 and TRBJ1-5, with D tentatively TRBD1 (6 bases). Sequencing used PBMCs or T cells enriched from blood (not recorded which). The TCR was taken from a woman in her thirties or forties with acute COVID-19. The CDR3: CASSSGGRTQPQHF. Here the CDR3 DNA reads TGTGCCAGCAGTTCCGGGGGGCGTACTCAGCCCCAGCATTTT.